Listed below are T cell receptor beta chains from one sample, sequenced in a study of technical replicates of blood from several donors. Generated by immunoSEQ multiplex PCR, the TCRdb table keeps only in-frame clones and is missing some. Seen here are 65,000 to 80,000 clones, under 98% observed once, and the top ten hold around 0.3%. The sample taken for sequencing was T cells isolated from PBMCs. These receptors were taken from a human donor in good health. Each CDR3 is given with its conserved first and last residue. A D gene is named only where the DNA matches it firmly. Only part of the rows carry a size: once, few, many, or a class if the clone is expanded.

len,j_gene,abundance,d_gene,v_gene,CDR3nt,CDR3aa
15,TRBJ2-7,few,-,TRBV5-1,TGCGCCAGCAGCTTAAATGGCGGGGGCACATACGAGCAGTACTTC,CASSLNGGGTYEQYF
16,TRBJ2-2,-,-,TRBV4-1,TGCGCCAGCAGGCCAGGACACCTTTCTTTAACCGGGGAGCTGTTTTTT,CASRPGHLSLTGELFF
16,TRBJ1-3,once,TRBD1,TRBV5-4,TGTGCCAGCAGCTTCCCCAAGGGGGCCTCTGGAAACACCATATATTTT,CASSFPKGASGNTIYF
16,TRBJ2-5,-,-,TRBV11-2,TGTGCCAGCAGCTCACATTGGACTGACTCCCAAGAGACCCAGTACTTC,CASSSHWTDSQETQYF
13,TRBJ1-1,-,TRBD1,TRBV6-5,TGTGCCAGCAGTTACTCTCGACAGGGTGGAGCTTTCTTT,CASSYSRQGGAFF
15,TRBJ2-1,-,-,TRBV11-3,TGTGCCAGCAGCTTAGAGGAGAGACCCTACAATGAGCAGTTCTTC,CASSLEERPYNEQFF
15,TRBJ1-1,once,-,TRBV11-3,TGTGCCAGCGGGGACACTTTTCATTTGAACACTGAAGCTTTCTTT,CASGDTFHLNTEAFF
15,TRBJ1-5,-,-,TRBV21-1,TGTGCCAGCACTTCAGATGGCAGGGGCAATCAGCCCCAGCATTTT,CASTSDGRGNQPQHF
14,TRBJ1-1,-,-,TRBV6-1,TGTGCCAGCAGTGAAGCAAGGGAGATCACTGAAGCTTTCTTT,CASSEAREITEAFF
13,TRBJ2-6,-,-,TRBV28,TGTGCCAGCAGTCCGGTTGGGGCCAACGTCCTGACTTTC,CASSPVGANVLTF
14,TRBJ1-5,-,TRBD1,TRBV7-3,TGTGCCAGCAGCTCCAGGGGGAGCAATCAGCCCCAGCATTTT,CASSSRGSNQPQHF
15,TRBJ1-1,-,-,TRBV4-3,TGCGCCAGCAGCCAAGATCTGGGGGGACGGAGGACAGCTTTCTTT,CASSQDLGGRRTAFF
14,TRBJ1-1,-,-,TRBV27,TGTGCCAGCAGTGCGTCCGGGACTGGGTTTGACGCTTTCTTT,CASSASGTGFDAFF
13,TRBJ2-7,-,-,TRBV7-3,TGTGCCAGCAGCTTTAACAGGCAAGATGAGCAGTACTTC,CASSFNRQDEQYF
11,TRBJ1-1,once,-,TRBV2,TGTGCCGGTTCCAGGAACACTGAAGCTTTCTTT,CAGSRNTEAFF
16,TRBJ2-7,-,TRBD2,TRBV7-6,TGTGCCAGCAGCAAAAACGCGGGAGGGACCTCCTACGAGCAGTACTTC,CASSKNAGGTSYEQYF
15,TRBJ2-7,-,-,TRBV19,TGTGCCAGTAGTAGGTCAACAGGGCAACAACACGAGCAGTACTTC,CASSRSTGQQHEQYF
13,TRBJ2-5,-,TRBD1,TRBV6-5,TGTGCCAGCCAAGGACAGGGACGAGAGACCCAGTACTTC,CASQGQGRETQYF
16,TRBJ2-6,-,-,TRBV5-8,TGTGCCAGCAGCGTACAGACAGTCTCTGGGGCCAACGTCCTGACTTTC,CASSVQTVSGANVLTF
13,TRBJ2-5,-,TRBD2,TRBV15,TGTGCCACCACCTTAGCGGGAGGGGTGACCCAGTACTTC,CATTLAGGVTQYF
14,TRBJ2-1,-,TRBD2,TRBV30,TGTGCCTGGTCTGCGGGAGCATCTTACAATGAGCAGTTCTTC,CAWSAGASYNEQFF
19,TRBJ1-4,-,TRBD1,TRBV10-3,TGTGCCATCAGTGAAGGGACCGGGACAGGGTCGACAACTAATGAAAAACTGTTTTTT,CAISEGTGTGSTTNEKLFF
19,TRBJ1-2,-,-,TRBV6-1,TGTGCCAGCAGTGAAGCTCCACATCTAGACAGAGTCTTTAACTATGGCTACACCTTC,CASSEAPHLDRVFNYGYTF
17,TRBJ1-5,-,-,TRBV4-2,TGTGCCAGCAGCCAAGTCGGAGGCGGCTATAGCAATCAGCCCCAGCATTTT,CASSQVGGGYSNQPQHF
16,TRBJ1-1,-,-,TRBV9,TGTGCCAGCAGCGTAGTGGCAGGGTACATGAACACTGAAGCTTTCTTT,CASSVVAGYMNTEAFF
15,TRBJ1-2,-,TRBD1,TRBV6-1,TGTGCCAGCAGTGAAGGGGACAGGGGATGGTATGGCTACACCTTC,CASSEGDRGWYGYTF
11,TRBJ2-5,-,-,TRBV29-1,TGCAGCGCACGGACAGAGGAGACCCAGTACTTC,CSARTEETQYF
15,TRBJ1-2,-,TRBD1,TRBV29-1,TGCAGCGTTTTAAAGTCGGGACAGGGGGTCCGGGGCTACACCTTC,CSVLKSGQGVRGYTF
14,TRBJ2-7,-,-,TRBV5-4,TGTGCCAGCAGCTTGCGGGTGTCCTCCTACGAGCAGTACTTC,CASSLRVSSYEQYF
13,TRBJ1-2,-,-,TRBV6-5,TGTGCCAGCAGCCGCACAGGGATGGGTGGCTACACCTTC,CASSRTGMGGYTF
16,TRBJ2-1,-,-,TRBV4-1,TGCGCCAGCAGCCAAGATAGCAGGAGGTCCTACAATGAGCAGTTCTTC,CASSQDSRRSYNEQFF
16,TRBJ1-1,-,-,TRBV6-5,TGTGCCAGCAGTTACCAGGCCCCGGGGATGAACACTGAAGCTTTCTTT,CASSYQAPGMNTEAFF
17,TRBJ2-7,-,-,TRBV7-6,TGTGCCAGCAGCTACCCTTCATCCGGCGGCTCTTCCTACGAGCAGTACTTC,CASSYPSSGGSSYEQYF
15,TRBJ2-3,once,-,TRBV7-9,TGTGCCAGCAGCTCCTACCGGACAGGCACAGATACGCAGTATTTT,CASSSYRTGTDTQYF